This note documents a single TCR beta chain sequence. As originally analysed: For nucleated cells, counts were estimated from reference gene primer amplification. The method was immunoSEQ multiplex PCR; TCRdb's version includes in-frame clones alone and lacks a portion of them. V and J calls plus clone size are reproduced from that table; the DNA served to infer D and trimming. The table shows 53,000 or so clones, with approximately 80% occurring only once. This sample was included in a study of blood T cell repertoires in COVID-19. Study at large: Acute and convalescent COVID-19 specimens originated in the United States, Italy and Spain. The analysed material was cDNA or gDNA that came from T cells, B-cell-depleted T cells, or PBMCs.

This CDR3 comprises 12 residues. The germline V gene has CDR1 KGHSH and CDR2 LQKENI. Trimming stripped 4 bases from V and 5 bases from J, with 8 bases between. V and J are TRBV18 and TRBJ2-5; D gene ambiguous. This receptor was obtained from a man in his 70s with active or convalescent COVID-19. Material: peripheral blood. The CDR3 region has the DNA TGTGCCAGCTCACAATCCATGGAGACCCAGTACTTC. Protein sequence: CASSQSMETQYF. Full variable domain (remainder filled in from reference TRBV18 and TRBJ2-5): NAGVMQNPRHLVRRRGQEARLRCSPMKGHSHVYWYRQLPEEGLKFMVYLQKENIIDESGMPKERFSAEFPKEGPSILRIQQVVRGDSAAYFCASSQSMETQYFGPGTRLLVL.